The rows below give T cell receptor beta chains drawn from one sample of a study of blood T cell repertoires in COVID-19. Produced via immunoSEQ multiplex PCR; TCRdb's table is partial and in-frame only. The sample includes fewer than 250,000 clones, 80% to 95% seen only once; the top ten take around 0.86%. Sequencing was done on a sample of peripheral blood. These receptors came from a man aged 25 to 40 with COVID-19, enrolled during active disease. The CDR3 runs from the conserved cysteine through the conserved F or W. A D gene is named only where the DNA matches it firmly. Expanded clones get a size class; other rows say once, few or many, or leave the size out.

cdr3_nt cdr3_aa j_call clone_size d_call v_call
TGTGCCAGCAGCCTCTCCCTAGCGGGGACACGCACAGATACGCAGTATTTT CASSLSLAGTRTDTQYF TRBJ2-3 NA TRBD2 TRBV4-2
TGTGCCAGCGGACTACAGATTTATAATTCACCCCTCCACTTT CASGLQIYNSPLHF TRBJ1-6 NA NA TRBV27
TGCAGCGGTATCGGCGTGACGGGGGGGCCGCACGAGCAGTACTTC CSGIGVTGGPHEQYF TRBJ2-7 NA TRBD2 TRBV29-1
TGTGCCAGCAGTTACTCTATACTAGCGGGGGTTGAGACCCAGTACTTC CASSYSILAGVETQYF TRBJ2-5 NA TRBD2 TRBV6-6
TGTGCCAGCAGCAGGACAGGGGTGAACACTGAAGCTTTCTTT CASSRTGVNTEAFF TRBJ1-1 NA TRBD1 TRBV5-5
TGCGCCAGCAGCGCGATCTCGGGGGTCCTGAACACTGAAGCTTTCTTT CASSAISGVLNTEAFF TRBJ1-1 once NA TRBV10-2
TGTGCCAGCAGCCCCCTCGCAGGTAAGGCTGAAGCTTTCTTT CASSPLAGKAEAFF TRBJ1-1 NA NA TRBV27
TGTGCCAGCAGTTATGTCCGGGGGAATGGCTACACCTTC CASSYVRGNGYTF TRBJ1-2 NA NA TRBV6-6
TGTGCCAGCAGCCAAGATTGGGCTAGCGGAAGCACAGATACGCAGTATTTT CASSQDWASGSTDTQYF TRBJ2-3 NA TRBD2 TRBV4-2
TGTGCCAGCAGCAAAGGACAGTCCTCCTACGAGCAGTACTTC CASSKGQSSYEQYF TRBJ2-7 once NA TRBV9
TGCGCCAGCAGTGGGGCGAGGGCTGGGCTGGAGGGGGCCAACGTCCTGACTTTC CASSGARAGLEGANVLTF TRBJ2-6 NA NA TRBV10-2
TGTGCCAGCAGCTTGGCCGTGACTAGCGGGGCGTCTTTT CASSLAVTSGASF TRBJ2-3 NA TRBD2 TRBV5-5
TGTGCCAGCAGCCAGACTAGCGGGGAGCAGTACTTC CASSQTSGEQYF TRBJ2-7 NA TRBD2 TRBV3-1/TRBV3-2
TGTGCCAGTGGGCTAGCGGGGGGGCAAGTCTACAATGAGCAGTTCTTC CASGLAGGQVYNEQFF TRBJ2-1 NA TRBD2 TRBV19
TGTGCCAGCAGCCAAGGGCAGTTAAACACTGAAGCTTTCTTT CASSQGQLNTEAFF TRBJ1-1 NA NA TRBV4-2
TGTGCCAGCAGCTTAGATAACTCCTACGAGCAGTACTTC CASSLDNSYEQYF TRBJ2-7 NA NA TRBV13
TGTGCCAGCAGCTTTAACCCGGACAGGGGCTATGGCTACACCTTC CASSFNPDRGYGYTF TRBJ1-2 NA TRBD1 TRBV7-9
TGTGCCAGCAGCTCCGACGGTCAACAGGCCCAGTACTTC CASSSDGQQAQYF TRBJ2-5 NA NA TRBV5-4
TGTGCCAGCTCACGGGACACAGACTACGAGCAGTACTTC CASSRDTDYEQYF TRBJ2-7 NA NA TRBV18
TGCGCCAGCGGGGAACAGGGAGATACGCAGTATTTT CASGEQGDTQYF TRBJ2-3 NA NA TRBV10-2
TGTGCCAGCAGCTCCAACAGGGGTTACTCTGGAAACACCATATATTTT CASSSNRGYSGNTIYF TRBJ1-3 NA TRBD1 TRBV3-1/TRBV3-2
TGTGCCAGCAGCTTGGCAGTTCAGGGCGGTACTGAAGCTTTCTTT CASSLAVQGGTEAFF TRBJ1-1 NA NA TRBV5-4
TGTGCCAGCAGTGAGACCATAGCGGGGGGACAACAGTTCTTC CASSETIAGGQQFF TRBJ2-1 NA TRBD2 TRBV6-1
TGTGCCAGTAGCCCCATGGGGGGGGCGAGATGGAACACTGAAGCTTTCTTT CASSPMGGARWNTEAFF TRBJ1-1 NA NA TRBV7-3
TGCGCCAGCAGTGACCCTAGCGGGGGGGCGCCAGATACGCAGTATTTT CASSDPSGGAPDTQYF TRBJ2-3 NA TRBD2 TRBV10-1
TGCGCCAGCAGCTTTTTAGGGCTAGCGGGGGTATCCGAGCAGTACTTC CASSFLGLAGVSEQYF TRBJ2-7 NA TRBD2 TRBV5-1
TGTGCCAGCAGACCCCTTACAGGTCGTGCTAGCACAGATACGCAGTATTTT CASRPLTGRASTDTQYF TRBJ2-3 NA NA TRBV11-2
TGTGCCAGCACCACGACAGGGGGCACTGAAGCTTTCTTT CASTTTGGTEAFF TRBJ1-1 NA NA TRBV21-1
TGTGCCAGCAGATTGGGACAGCACACTGAAGCTTTCTTT CASRLGQHTEAFF TRBJ1-1 NA TRBD1 TRBV6-5
TGTGCCAGCAGCTTCTCCACAGGGGGCGATAGAAGAAACACCATATATTTT CASSFSTGGDRRNTIYF TRBJ1-3 NA TRBD1 TRBV5-4
TGTGCCAGCAGTGAAGGGCCGGGGAACACTGAAGCTTTCTTT CASSEGPGNTEAFF TRBJ1-1 NA NA TRBV6-1
TGTGCCAGCAGCAATATAGGGGGCGCATCTGGGGCCAACGTCCTGACTTTC CASSNIGGASGANVLTF TRBJ2-6 few TRBD1 TRBV5-6
TGTGCCAGCAGCTTATTGATTAGAGTAACCGGGGAGCTGTTTTTT CASSLLIRVTGELFF TRBJ2-2 NA NA TRBV7-2
TGTGCCAGCAGCCCTTATGGACTAGCGGGGGGAATGGAGACCCAGTACTTC CASSPYGLAGGMETQYF TRBJ2-5 NA TRBD2 TRBV5-6
TGCAGCGTTGGCCGGTCTTTCGAGACCCAGTACTTC CSVGRSFETQYF TRBJ2-5 NA NA TRBV29-1
TGTGCCAGCAGTGAGGGCCCCAAGGGAAACACCATATATTTT CASSEGPKGNTIYF TRBJ1-3 NA NA TRBV2
TGCGCCAGCAGCCAAGTTTACTTGGTCAATGAAAAACTGTTTTTT CASSQVYLVNEKLFF TRBJ1-4 NA NA TRBV4-1
TGTGCCAGCAGCTTAGTCGTCAGGCTGCCACACTCTGGAAACACCATATATTTT CASSLVVRLPHSGNTIYF TRBJ1-3 NA NA TRBV7-9
TGTGCCAGCAGCTTCGGGGACAGGAATCAGCCCCAGCATTTT CASSFGDRNQPQHF TRBJ1-5 NA TRBD1 TRBV13
TGTGCCAGCAGTGAAAGTTTTTTTGCGAACTATGGCTACACCTTC CASSESFFANYGYTF TRBJ1-2 NA NA TRBV6-1
TGTGCCAGCAGCTTAGGTCGAGGGACAGGGCGCCACGAGCAGTACTTC CASSLGRGTGRHEQYF TRBJ2-7 NA TRBD1 TRBV11-3
TGTGCCAGCAGTGAGGGGGGGCCCACTGAAGCTTTCTTT CASSEGGPTEAFF TRBJ1-1 NA NA TRBV6-1
TGTGCCAGCAGGGGAAGCGGGGGGGCCCAAGAGACCCAGTACTTC CASRGSGGAQETQYF TRBJ2-5 NA TRBD2 TRBV3-1/TRBV3-2
TGTGCCAGCGCCGGGTACGATAATTCACCCCTCCACTTT CASAGYDNSPLHF TRBJ1-6 NA NA TRBV9
TGCGCCAGCAGCTTGAGTGGGACAGTGAACACTGAAGCTTTCTTT CASSLSGTVNTEAFF TRBJ1-1 NA TRBD1 TRBV5-1
TGTGCCAGCTCACCACCGTCGCTTAGCTTAGAGACCCAGTACTTC CASSPPSLSLETQYF TRBJ2-5 NA NA TRBV18
TGCGCCAGCAGCTCCCGGACATCTAGCACAGATACGCAGTATTTT CASSSRTSSTDTQYF TRBJ2-3 NA NA TRBV5-1
TGTGCCAGTAGTATAAGTTTGCGGGCGCCCCGTGGGGCTTTCTTT CASSISLRAPRGAFF TRBJ1-1 NA NA TRBV19
TGTGCCAGCAGTGAAGACTTCCCGAAGCACGAGCAGTACTTC CASSEDFPKHEQYF TRBJ2-7 NA NA TRBV2
TGTGCCAGCGCGGGGGCGGTTCGCACAGATACGCAGTATTTT CASAGAVRTDTQYF TRBJ2-3 NA NA TRBV2